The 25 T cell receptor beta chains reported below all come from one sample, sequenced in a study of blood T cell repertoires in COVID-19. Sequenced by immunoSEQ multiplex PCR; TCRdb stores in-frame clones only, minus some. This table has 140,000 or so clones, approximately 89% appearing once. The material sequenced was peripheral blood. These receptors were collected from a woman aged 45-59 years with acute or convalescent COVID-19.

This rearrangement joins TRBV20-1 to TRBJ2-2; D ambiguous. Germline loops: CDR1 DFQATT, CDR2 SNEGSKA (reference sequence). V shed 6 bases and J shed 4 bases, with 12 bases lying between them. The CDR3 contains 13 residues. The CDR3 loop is CSASIAVTGELFF. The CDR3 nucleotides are TGCAGTGCCAGTATCGCAGTCACCGGGGAGCTGTTTTTT.

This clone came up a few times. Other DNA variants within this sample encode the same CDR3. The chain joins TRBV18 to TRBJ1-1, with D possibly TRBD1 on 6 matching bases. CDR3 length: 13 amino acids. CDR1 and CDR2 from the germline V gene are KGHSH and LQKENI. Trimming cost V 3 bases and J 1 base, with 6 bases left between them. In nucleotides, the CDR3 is TGTGCCAGCTCACCGGGACAGAACACTGAAGCTTTCTTT. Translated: CASSPGQNTEAFF.

CDR3 loop: CASSEIVYGYTF. The CDR3 coding sequence is TGTGCCAGTAGTGAGATAGTCTATGGCTACACCTTC. The rearrangement joins TRBV19 to TRBJ1-2; D call uncertain. Germline V gene lookup returns CDR1 LNHDA and CDR2 SQIVND (reference sequence). The germline V and J ends were trimmed by 5 bases and 4 bases, with 8 bases remaining between them. The CDR3 length is 12 residues. Variable domain in full (rest from reference TRBV19 and TRBJ1-2): DGGITQSPKYLFRKEGQNVTLSCEQNLNHDAMYWYRQDPGQGLRLIYYSQIVNDFQKGDIAEGYSVSREKKESFPLTVTSAQKNPTAFYLCASSEIVYGYTFGSGTRLTVV.

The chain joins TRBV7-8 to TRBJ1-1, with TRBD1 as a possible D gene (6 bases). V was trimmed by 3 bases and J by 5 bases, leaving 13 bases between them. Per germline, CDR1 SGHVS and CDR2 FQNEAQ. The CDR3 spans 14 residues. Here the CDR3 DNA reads TGTGCCAGCAGCTTTGGCAGGGGTAGAACTGAAGCTTTCTTT. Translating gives CASSFGRGRTEAFF.

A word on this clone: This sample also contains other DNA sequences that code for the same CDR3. The DNA for the CDR3 is TGTGCCAGCAGTTACGGCCCCGGGGAGCTGTTTTTT. Residues: CASSYGPGELFF. The chain couples TRBV6-5 to TRBJ2-2; D remains ambiguous. CDR1 and CDR2 from the germline V gene are MNHEY and SVGAGI. V was pared by 2 bases and J by 6 bases, with 4 bases between. This CDR3 comprises 12 residues.

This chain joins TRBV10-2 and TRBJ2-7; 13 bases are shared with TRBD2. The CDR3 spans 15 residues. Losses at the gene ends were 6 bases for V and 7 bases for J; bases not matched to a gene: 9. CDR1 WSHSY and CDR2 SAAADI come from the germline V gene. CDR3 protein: CASSQTSGREGEQYF. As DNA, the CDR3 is TGCGCCAGCAGCCAAACTAGCGGGAGGGAGGGGGAGCAGTACTTC.

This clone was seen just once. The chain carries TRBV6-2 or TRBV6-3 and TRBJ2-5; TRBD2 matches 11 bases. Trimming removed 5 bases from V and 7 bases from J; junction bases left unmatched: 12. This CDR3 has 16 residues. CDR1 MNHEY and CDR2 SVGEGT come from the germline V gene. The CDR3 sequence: CASSPRLAGYPGTQYF. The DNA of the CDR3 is TGTGCCAGCAGTCCCCGACTAGCGGGATACCCAGGGACCCAGTACTTC.

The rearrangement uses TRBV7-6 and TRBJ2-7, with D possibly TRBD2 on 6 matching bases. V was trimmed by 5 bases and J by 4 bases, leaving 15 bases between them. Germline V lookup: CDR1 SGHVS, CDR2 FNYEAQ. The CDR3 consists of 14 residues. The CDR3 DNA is TGTGCCAGCAGCCCGGGACTTAACGTATACGAGCAGTACTTC. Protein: CASSPGLNVYEQYF.

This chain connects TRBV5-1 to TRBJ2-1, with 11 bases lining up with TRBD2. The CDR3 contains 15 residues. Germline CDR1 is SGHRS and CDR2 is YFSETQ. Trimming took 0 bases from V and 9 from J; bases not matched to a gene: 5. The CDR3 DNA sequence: TGCGCCAGCAGCTTGGATACTAGCGGGAGTGCTGAGCAGTTCTTC. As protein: CASSLDTSGSAEQFF.

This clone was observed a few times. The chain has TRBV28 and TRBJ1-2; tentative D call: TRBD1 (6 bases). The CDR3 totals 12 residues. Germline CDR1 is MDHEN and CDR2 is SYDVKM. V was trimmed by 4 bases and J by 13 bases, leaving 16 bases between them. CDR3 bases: TGTGCCAGCAGTTCATCTTGGACAGCCTCCACCTTC. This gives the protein CASSSSWTASTF.

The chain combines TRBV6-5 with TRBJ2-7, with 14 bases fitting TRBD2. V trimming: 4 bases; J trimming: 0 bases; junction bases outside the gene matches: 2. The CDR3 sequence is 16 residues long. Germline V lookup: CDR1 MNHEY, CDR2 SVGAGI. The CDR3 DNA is TGTGCCAGCAGTTGGGGACTAGCGGGAGTCTCCTACGAGCAGTACTTC. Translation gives CASSWGLAGVSYEQYF.

The CDR3 DNA is TGTGCCACCAGTGATTCGAATCAGGGTGTAAATGAAAAACTGTTTTTT. It specifies CATSDSNQGVNEKLFF. The chain joins TRBV24-1 to TRBJ1-4; D might be TRBD1 (5 bases). Germline lookup yields CDR1 KGHDR and CDR2 SFDVKD. The V end lost 2 bases, the J end lost 5 bases, and 14 bases lay between the germline ends. CDR3 length: 16 amino acids.

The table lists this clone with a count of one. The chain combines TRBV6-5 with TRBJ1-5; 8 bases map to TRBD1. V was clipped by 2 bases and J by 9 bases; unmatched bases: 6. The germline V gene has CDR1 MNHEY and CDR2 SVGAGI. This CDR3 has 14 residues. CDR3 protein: CASSYGQGRRPQHF. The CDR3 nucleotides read TGTGCCAGCAGTTACGGACAGGGAAGGCGGCCCCAGCATTTT.

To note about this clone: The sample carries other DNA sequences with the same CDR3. The CDR3 is CASSLSSEAFF. The CDR3 bases are TGTGCCAGCAGTCTCTCGAGTGAAGCTTTCTTT. The chain couples TRBV28 to TRBJ1-1; D is unclear. CDR3 length equals 11 residues. V lost 5 bases and J 7 bases, leaving 8 bases between the germline ends. Germline lookup yields CDR1 MDHEN and CDR2 SYDVKM.

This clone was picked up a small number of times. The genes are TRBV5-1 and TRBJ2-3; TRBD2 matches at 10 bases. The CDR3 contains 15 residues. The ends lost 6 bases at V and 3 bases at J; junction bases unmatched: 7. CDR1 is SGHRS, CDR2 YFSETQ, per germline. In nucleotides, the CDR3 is TGCGCCAGCACGGAACTAGCGGGATCGACAGATACGCAGTATTTT. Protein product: CASTELAGSTDTQYF.

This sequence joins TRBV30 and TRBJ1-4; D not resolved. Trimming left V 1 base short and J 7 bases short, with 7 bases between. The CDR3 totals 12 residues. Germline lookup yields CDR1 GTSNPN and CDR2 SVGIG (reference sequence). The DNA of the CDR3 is TGTGCCTGGAGTGGGGCAGGTGAAAAACTGTTTTTT. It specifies CAWSGAGEKLFF. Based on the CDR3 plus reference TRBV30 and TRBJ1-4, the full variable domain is SQTIHQWPATLVQPVGSPLSLECTVEGTSNPNLYWYRQAAGRGLQLLFYSVGIGQISSEVPQNLSASRPQDRQFILSSKKLLLSDSGFYLCAWSGAGEKLFFGSGTQLSVL.

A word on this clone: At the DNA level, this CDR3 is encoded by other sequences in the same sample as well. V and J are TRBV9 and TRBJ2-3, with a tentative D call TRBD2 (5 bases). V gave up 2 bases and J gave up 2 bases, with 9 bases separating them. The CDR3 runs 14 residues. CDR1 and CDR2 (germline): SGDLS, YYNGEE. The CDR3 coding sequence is TGTGCCAGCAGCGTCGGGGTCGTCACAGATACGCAGTATTTT. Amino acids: CASSVGVVTDTQYF.

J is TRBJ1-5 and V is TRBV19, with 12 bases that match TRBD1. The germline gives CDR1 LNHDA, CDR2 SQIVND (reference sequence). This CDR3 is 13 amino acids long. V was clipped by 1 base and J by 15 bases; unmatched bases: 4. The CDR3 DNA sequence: TGTGCCAGTAGTATAGTGGGGACAGGGGGCTCGCATTTT. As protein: CASSIVGTGGSHF.

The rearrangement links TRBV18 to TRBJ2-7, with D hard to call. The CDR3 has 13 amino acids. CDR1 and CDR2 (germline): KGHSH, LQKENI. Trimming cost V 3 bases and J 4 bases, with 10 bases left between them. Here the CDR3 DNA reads TGTGCCAGCTCACCGGCACCCTCATACGAGCAGTACTTC. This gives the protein CASSPAPSYEQYF.

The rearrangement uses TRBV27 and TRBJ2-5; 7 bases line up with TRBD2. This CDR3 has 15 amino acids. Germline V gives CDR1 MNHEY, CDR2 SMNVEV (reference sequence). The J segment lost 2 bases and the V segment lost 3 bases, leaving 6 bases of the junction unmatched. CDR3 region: CASSLGGVQQETQYF. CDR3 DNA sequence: TGTGCCAGCAGTTTGGGGGGGGTACAACAAGAGACCCAGTACTTC.

The CDR3 DNA reads as TGTGCCTGGAGTGTTGGGGGGGGTAGGACTGAAGCTTTCTTT. It specifies CAWSVGGGRTEAFF. This chain uses TRBV30 with TRBJ1-1; possible D gene TRBD1, 5 bases. Per the germline V gene, CDR1 is GTSNPN and CDR2 is SVGIG (reference sequence). The CDR3 contains 14 residues. Trimming pared 0 bases from V and 5 bases from J, leaving 13 bases between.

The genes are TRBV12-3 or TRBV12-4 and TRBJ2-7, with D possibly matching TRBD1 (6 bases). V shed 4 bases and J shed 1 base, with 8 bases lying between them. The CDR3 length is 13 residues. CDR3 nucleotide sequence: TGTGCCAGCAGTTACGGACAGTCCTACGAGCAGTACTTC. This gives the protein CASSYGQSYEQYF.

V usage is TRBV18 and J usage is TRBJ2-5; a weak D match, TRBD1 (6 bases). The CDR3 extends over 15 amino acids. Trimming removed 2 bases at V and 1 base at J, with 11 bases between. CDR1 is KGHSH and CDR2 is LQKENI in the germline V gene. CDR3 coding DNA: TGTGCCAGCTCACCAACAACAGGGTTCCAAGAGACCCAGTACTTC. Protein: CASSPTTGFQETQYF.

The CDR3: CASSTGTINSPLHF. The CDR3 DNA reads TGCGCCAGCAGCACCGGGACTATTAATTCACCCCTCCACTTT. This chain uses TRBV5-1 with TRBJ1-6; D might be TRBD1 (5 bases). This CDR3 comprises 14 residues. Germline lookup yields CDR1 SGHRS and CDR2 YFSETQ. V lost 4 bases to trimming and J lost 6 bases, with 11 bases between them.

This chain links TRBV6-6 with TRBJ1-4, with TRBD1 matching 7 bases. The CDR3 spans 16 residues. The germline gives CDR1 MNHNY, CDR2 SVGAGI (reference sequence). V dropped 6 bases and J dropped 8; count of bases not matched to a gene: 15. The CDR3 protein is CASSYPLQGTGEKLFF. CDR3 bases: TGTGCCAGCAGCTACCCCCTACAGGGGACGGGGGAAAAACTGTTTTTT.